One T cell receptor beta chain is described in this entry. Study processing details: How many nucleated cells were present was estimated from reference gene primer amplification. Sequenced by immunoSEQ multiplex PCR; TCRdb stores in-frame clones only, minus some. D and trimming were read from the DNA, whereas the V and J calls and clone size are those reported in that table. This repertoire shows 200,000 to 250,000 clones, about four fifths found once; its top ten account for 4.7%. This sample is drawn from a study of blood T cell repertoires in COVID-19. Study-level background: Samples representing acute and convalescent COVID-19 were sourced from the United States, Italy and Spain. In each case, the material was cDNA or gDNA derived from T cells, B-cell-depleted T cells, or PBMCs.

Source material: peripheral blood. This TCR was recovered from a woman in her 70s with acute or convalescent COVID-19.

The CDR3 DNA reads as TGTGCCAGCAGCTTACAGCTAGCGGGAGTTAACACTGAAGCTTTCTTT. It encodes CASSLQLAGVNTEAFF. This chain uses TRBV11-2 with TRBJ1-1; D remains ambiguous. The V gene's germline CDR1 is SGHAT and CDR2 FQNNGV. The CDR3 length is 16 residues. Trimming cost V 2 bases and J 2 bases, with 15 bases left between them.